In its sample, the clone carrying this T cell receptor (beta chain) was seen many times. Its antigen is as yet unknown. The data were taken from a study of read filtering for tumor transcriptome and immune sequencing. Overall study: The cohort had roughly 17 men and approximately 13 women aged about 47 to 80, mean about 70 years. DNase treatment preceded whole-transcriptome library preparation.

The CDR3 runs to 13 residues. Germline V CDR1 and CDR2: DFQATT, SNEGSKA (reference sequence). Trimming shortened V by 0 bases and J by 2 bases, and 6 bases separated the two germline ends. From around 0.4 ug of RNA, a library with molecular barcoded alpha/delta and beta/gamma adaptors was made. TCRdb processed the reads anew with MiXCR; each CDR3 protein has one entry. The sample holds 30,000 to 40,000 distinct CDR3 sequences, approximately 12% seen once. The study, taken as a whole, reports: The sorted CD138-negative fraction was a mixed bone marrow immune population, not purified T cells. RNA-seq captured clonotypes less deeply and reliably than IR-seq.

V and J are TRBV20-1 and TRBJ2-3; D is unresolved. The sequence was obtained from a donor older than 35 with multiple myeloma. The sequenced sample was a population of CD138-negative cells sorted from bone marrow. Written as DNA, the CDR3 is TGCAGTGCTAGAGAGCACCTCACAGATACGCAGTATTTT. Residues: CSAREHLTDTQYF.